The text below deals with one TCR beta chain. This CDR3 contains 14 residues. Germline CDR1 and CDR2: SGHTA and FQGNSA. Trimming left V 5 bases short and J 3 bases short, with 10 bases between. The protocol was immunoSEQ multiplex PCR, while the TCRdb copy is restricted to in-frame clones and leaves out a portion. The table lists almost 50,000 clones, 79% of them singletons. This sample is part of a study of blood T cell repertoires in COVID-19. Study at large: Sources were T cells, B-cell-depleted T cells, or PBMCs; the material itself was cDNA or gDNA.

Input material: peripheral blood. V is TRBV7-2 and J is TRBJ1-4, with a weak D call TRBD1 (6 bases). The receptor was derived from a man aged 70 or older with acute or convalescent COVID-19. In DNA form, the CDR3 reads TGTGCCAGCAGCCCGAGGGGGTCTAATGAAAAACTGTTTTTT. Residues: CASSPRGSNEKLFF.